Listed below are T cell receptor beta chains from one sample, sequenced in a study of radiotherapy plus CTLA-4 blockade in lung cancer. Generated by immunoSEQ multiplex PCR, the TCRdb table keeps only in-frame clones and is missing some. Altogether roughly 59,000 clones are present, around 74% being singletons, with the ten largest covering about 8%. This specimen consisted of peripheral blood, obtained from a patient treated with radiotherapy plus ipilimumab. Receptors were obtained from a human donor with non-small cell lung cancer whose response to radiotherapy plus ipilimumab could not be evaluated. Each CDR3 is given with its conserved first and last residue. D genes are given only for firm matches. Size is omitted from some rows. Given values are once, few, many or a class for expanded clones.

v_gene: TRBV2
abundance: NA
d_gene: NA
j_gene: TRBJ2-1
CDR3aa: CATSAGLNAEEEQFF
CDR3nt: TGTGCCACCTCAGCAGGGCTCAATGCTGAGGAGGAGCAGTTCTTC

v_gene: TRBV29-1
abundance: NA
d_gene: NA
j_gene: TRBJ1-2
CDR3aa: CSVEVEGSYGYTF
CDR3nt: TGCAGCGTTGAAGTCGAGGGCTCCTATGGCTACACCTTC

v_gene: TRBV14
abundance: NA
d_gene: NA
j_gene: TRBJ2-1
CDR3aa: CASSQQYKHYNEQFF
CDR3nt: TGTGCCAGCAGCCAACAATACAAACATTACAATGAGCAGTTCTTC

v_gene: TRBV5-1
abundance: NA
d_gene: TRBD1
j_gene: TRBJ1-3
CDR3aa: CASSLDGQGSGNTIYF
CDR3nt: TGCGCCAGCAGCTTGGACGGACAGGGGAGTGGAAACACCATATATTTT

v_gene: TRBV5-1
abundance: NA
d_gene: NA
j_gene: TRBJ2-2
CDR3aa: CASSLASRARGTGELFF
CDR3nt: TGCGCCAGCAGCTTGGCTAGTCGGGCCCGAGGGACCGGGGAGCTGTTTTTT

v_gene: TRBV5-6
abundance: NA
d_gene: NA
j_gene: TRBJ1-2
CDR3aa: CASSLVRGGYTF
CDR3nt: TGTGCCAGCAGCTTGGTGCGGGGGGGCTACACCTTC

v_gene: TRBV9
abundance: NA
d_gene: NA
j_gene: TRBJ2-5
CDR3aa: CASSAHSSIETQYF
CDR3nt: TGTGCCAGCAGCGCTCACTCCTCAATAGAGACCCAGTACTTC

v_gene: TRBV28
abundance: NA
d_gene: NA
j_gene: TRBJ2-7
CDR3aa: CASTAARGAREQYF
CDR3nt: TGTGCCAGCACCGCGGCCAGGGGAGCACGGGAGCAGTACTTC

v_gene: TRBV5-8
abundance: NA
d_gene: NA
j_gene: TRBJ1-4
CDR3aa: CASSLYLGVLGEKLFF
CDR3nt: TGTGCCAGCAGCTTGTACCTGGGCGTACTAGGTGAAAAACTGTTTTTT

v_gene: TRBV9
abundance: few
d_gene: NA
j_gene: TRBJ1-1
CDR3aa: CASSVEFTGGEAFF
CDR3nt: TGTGCCAGCAGCGTAGAGTTCACCGGGGGGGAAGCTTTCTTT

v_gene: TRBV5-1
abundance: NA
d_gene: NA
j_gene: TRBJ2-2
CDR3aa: CASSLQASPGELFF
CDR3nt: TGCGCCAGCAGCTTACAGGCTTCTCCCGGGGAGCTGTTTTTT

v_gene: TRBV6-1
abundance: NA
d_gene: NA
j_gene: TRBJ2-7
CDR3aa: CASRRATYEQYF
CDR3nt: TGTGCCAGCAGGAGGGCAACCTACGAGCAGTACTTC

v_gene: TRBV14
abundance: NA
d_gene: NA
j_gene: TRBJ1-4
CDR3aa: CASSTPGEKLFF
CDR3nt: TGTGCCAGCAGCACCCCAGGTGAAAAACTGTTTTTT

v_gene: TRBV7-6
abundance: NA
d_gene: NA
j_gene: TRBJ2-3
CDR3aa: CASSLGGVEQYF
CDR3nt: TGTGCCAGCAGCTTAGGCGGCGTCGAGCAGTATTTT

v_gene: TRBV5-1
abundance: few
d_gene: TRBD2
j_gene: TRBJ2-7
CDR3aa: CASSWTSGSIYEQYF
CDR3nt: TGCGCCAGCAGCTGGACTAGCGGGAGCATCTACGAGCAGTACTTC

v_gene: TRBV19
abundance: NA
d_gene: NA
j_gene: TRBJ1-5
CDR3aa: CASSIGNRYSNQPQHF
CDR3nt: TGTGCCAGTAGTATAGGAAACCGCTATAGCAATCAGCCCCAGCATTTT

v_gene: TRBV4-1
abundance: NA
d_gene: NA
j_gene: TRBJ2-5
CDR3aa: CASSRGDRWEETQYF
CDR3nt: TGTGCCAGCAGCCGGGGGGACAGGTGGGAAGAGACCCAGTACTTC

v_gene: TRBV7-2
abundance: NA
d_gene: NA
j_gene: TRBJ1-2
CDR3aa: CASSLGGQAGYGYTF
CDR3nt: TGTGCCAGCAGCTTAGGCGGCCAAGCGGGCTATGGCTACACCTTC

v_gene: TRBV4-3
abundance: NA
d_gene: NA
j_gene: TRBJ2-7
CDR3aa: CASSQGTIYEQYF
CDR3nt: TGCGCCAGCAGCCAAGGAACTATCTACGAGCAGTACTTC

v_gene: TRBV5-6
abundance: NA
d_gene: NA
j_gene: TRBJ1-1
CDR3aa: CASSPGPFNTEAFF
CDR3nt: TGTGCCAGCAGCCCTGGCCCCTTTAACACTGAAGCTTTCTTT

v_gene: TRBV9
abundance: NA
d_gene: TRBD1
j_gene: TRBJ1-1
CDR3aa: CASSVRPWTGRGTEAFF
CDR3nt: TGTGCCAGCAGCGTCCGCCCCTGGACAGGCCGGGGCACTGAAGCTTTCTTT

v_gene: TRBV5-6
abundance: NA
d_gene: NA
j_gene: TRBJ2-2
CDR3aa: CASGPGQNTGELFF
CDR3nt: TGTGCCAGCGGGCCGGGACAGAACACCGGGGAGCTGTTTTTT

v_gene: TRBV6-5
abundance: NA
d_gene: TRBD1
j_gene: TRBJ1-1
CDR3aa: CASSYGRGWATEAFF
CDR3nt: TGTGCCAGCAGTTACGGCAGGGGGTGGGCCACTGAAGCTTTCTTT

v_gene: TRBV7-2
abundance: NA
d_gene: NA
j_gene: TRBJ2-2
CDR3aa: CASSSYSGDTGELFF
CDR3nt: TGTGCCAGCAGCTCGTACTCAGGGGACACCGGGGAGCTGTTTTTT

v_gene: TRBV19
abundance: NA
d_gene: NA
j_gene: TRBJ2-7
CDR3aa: CASSDGTAWGVHEQYF
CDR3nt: TGTGCCAGTAGTGATGGGACAGCTTGGGGGGTCCACGAGCAGTACTTC

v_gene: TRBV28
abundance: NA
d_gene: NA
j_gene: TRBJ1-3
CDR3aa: CASSLGSQEPGNTIYF
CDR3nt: TGTGCCAGCAGTTTGGGCAGCCAGGAACCTGGAAACACCATATATTTT

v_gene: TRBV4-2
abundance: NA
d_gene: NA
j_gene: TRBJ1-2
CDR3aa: CASSLPGVYGYTF
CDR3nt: TGTGCCAGCAGCTTGCCCGGGGTATATGGCTACACCTTC

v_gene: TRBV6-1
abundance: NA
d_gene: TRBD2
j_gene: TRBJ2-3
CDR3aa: CASQRERGTDTQYF
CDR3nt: TGTGCCAGCCAGCGGGAGAGAGGGACAGATACGCAGTATTTT

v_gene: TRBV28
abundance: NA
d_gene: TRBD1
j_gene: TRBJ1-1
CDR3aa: CASSSQGRYTEAFF
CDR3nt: TGTGCCAGCAGTTCACAGGGGCGCTACACTGAAGCTTTCTTT

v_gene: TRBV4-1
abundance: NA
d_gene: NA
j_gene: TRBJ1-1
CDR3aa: CASSQGHHRETEAFF
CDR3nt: TGCGCCAGCAGCCAAGGTCATCACAGGGAAACTGAAGCTTTCTTT